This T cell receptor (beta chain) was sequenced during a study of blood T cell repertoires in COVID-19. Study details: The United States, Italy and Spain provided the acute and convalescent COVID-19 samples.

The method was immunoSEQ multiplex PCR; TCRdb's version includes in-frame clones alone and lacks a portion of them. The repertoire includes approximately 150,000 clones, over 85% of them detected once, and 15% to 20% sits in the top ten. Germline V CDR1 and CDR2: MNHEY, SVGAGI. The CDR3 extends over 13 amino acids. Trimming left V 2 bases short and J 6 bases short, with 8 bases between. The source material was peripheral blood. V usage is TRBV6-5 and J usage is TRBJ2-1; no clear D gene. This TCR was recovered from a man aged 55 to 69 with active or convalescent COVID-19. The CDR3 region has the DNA TGTGCCAGCAGTTACACACCTGCCAATGAGCAGTTCTTC. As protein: CASSYTPANEQFF.